Sequencing of this TCR beta chain was carried out in a study of CD4 T cells in relation to SARS-CoV-2 and coronaviruses. Looking at the study overall: ViraFEST: approximately 10-day antigen culture of PBMCs, then TCR beta CDR3 sequencing. The restricting HLA molecule for shared crossreactive spike epitopes was mapped. Study-level findings and limits: About 65% of donors had memory CD4+ clonotypes crossrecognizing SARS-CoV-2 and common cold coronavirus spike.

Data came from immunoSEQ multiplex PCR; TCRdb stores just in-frame clones and leaves some out. The profile covers approximately 41,000 clones, with 60% to 80% appearing a single time and just over 20% taken by the ten largest. Details on this clone: The target antigen is unknown.

Naive or memory CD4+ cells were cultured 1:1 with T cell-depleted PBMCs plus CEF. This sequence originates from an adult with COVID-19. The sequenced material came from memory CD4+ T cells from PBMCs, cultured in vitro.

The CDR3 bases are TGTGCCAGCAGCTTAGTAGCAGGAAATTCACCCCTCCACTTT. This gives the protein CASSLVAGNSPLHF. The chain links TRBV7-9 to TRBJ1-6, with unresolved D. The CDR3 is 14 residues long. With 1 base removed from V and 7 bases from J, the gap between germline ends came to 8 bases. Per germline, CDR1 SEHNR and CDR2 FQNEAQ (reference sequence).